This is a list of T cell receptor beta chains from one sample in a study of T-cell memory formation after mild COVID-19. TCRdb re-called the 5' RACE reads through MiXCR, storing one row per CDR3 protein. The repertoire includes 350,000 to 450,000 distinct CDR3 sequences, about 19% of them detected once, and approximately 8.1% sits in the top ten. The sequencing sample was made of PBMCs or a T cell subset sorted from them (not recorded which). Receptors were obtained from an adult woman who had mild COVID-19 (a few samples of this study predate the infection). Cell type and time point are not known. CDR3s include the opening cysteine and the closing phenylalanine or tryptophan. The D gene is left open where the match is weak. Clone size, where shown, is once, few, many, or a class for clones that have expanded.

>-|TRBJ2-7|-|TRBV5-1
CASSLAASSEQYF
TGCGCCAGCAGCTTGGCGGCTAGTTCCGAGCAGTACTTC
>-|TRBJ2-7|-|TRBV29-1
CSVAGTIETNGQYF
TGCAGCGTTGCCGGGACAATTGAGACTAATGGGCAGTACTTC
>-|TRBJ2-1|many|TRBV12-3/TRBV12-4
CASSSIDRREQFF
TGTGCCAGCAGTAGTATCGACAGGAGGGAGCAGTTCTTC
>TRBD2|TRBJ2-1|many|TRBV2
CASRVSGGSSNEQFF
TGTGCCAGCAGGGTTAGCGGGGGTAGTTCGAATGAGCAGTTCTTC
>-|TRBJ1-1|-|TRBV7-9
CASSFTGDTEAFF
TGTGCCAGCAGCTTTACAGGTGACACTGAAGCTTTCTTT
>TRBD1|TRBJ1-2|few|TRBV29-1
CSVEDWGQSPNFQFYGYTF
TGCAGCGTTGAAGATTGGGGACAGTCTCCAAACTTTCAATTTTATGGCTACACCTTC
>-|TRBJ2-6|-|TRBV29-1
CSVVFQGASSGANVLTF
TGCAGCGTTGTCTTTCAGGGAGCGAGCTCTGGGGCCAACGTCCTGACTTTC
>-|TRBJ2-5|many|TRBV7-2
CASSLFHGYQETQYF
TGTGCCAGCAGCTTATTTCACGGATACCAAGAGACCCAGTACTTC
>TRBD1|TRBJ2-3|few|TRBV12-3/TRBV12-4
CASTYGTGFDTQYF
TGTGCCAGCACCTACGGGACAGGGTTTGATACGCAGTATTTT
>-|TRBJ2-2|-|TRBV12-3/TRBV12-4
CASNSPSVALGTGELFF
TGTGCCAGCAACTCCCCGAGCGTCGCTCTTGGGACCGGGGAGCTGTTTTTT
>-|TRBJ1-2|few|TRBV18
CASSPKGDIGGYGYTF
TGTGCCAGCTCACCAAAAGGGGACATCGGAGGCTATGGCTACACCTTC
>-|TRBJ1-1|-|TRBV29-1
CSVTGTEAFF
TGCAGCGTGACTGGCACTGAAGCTTTCTTT
>-|TRBJ2-1|-|TRBV7-9
CASSLVAPPGSEQFF
TGTGCCAGCAGCTTAGTAGCGCCCCCCGGCTCTGAGCAGTTCTTC
>-|TRBJ2-2|few|TRBV18
CASSLPHSGENTGELFF
TGTGCCAGCTCACTTCCTCATAGCGGAGAGAACACCGGGGAGCTGTTTTTT
>TRBD1|TRBJ1-2|few|TRBV16
CASSQMTGSSGYTF
TGTGCCAGCAGCCAGATGACAGGGTCCTCTGGCTACACCTTC
>-|TRBJ1-3|-|TRBV4-1
CASSPGTAIYF
TGCGCCAGCAGCCCCGGGACGGCCATATATTTT
>-|TRBJ2-3|-|TRBV20-1
CSARGRTRGRTDTQYF
TGCAGTGCTAGAGGACGCACGAGGGGCCGCACAGATACGCAGTATTTT
>TRBD2|TRBJ2-3|-|TRBV6-6
CATASGRAPDTQYF
TGTGCCACCGCTAGCGGGAGGGCTCCGGATACGCAGTATTTT
>TRBD1|TRBJ1-1|-|TRBV2
CASSDRTGAAEAFF
TGTGCCAGCAGTGACCGGACAGGGGCGGCTGAAGCTTTCTTT
>-|TRBJ1-2|few|TRBV5-1
CASSLETAPYGYTF
TGCGCCAGCAGCTTGGAGACAGCTCCCTATGGCTACACCTTC
>-|TRBJ1-6|few|TRBV27
CASSRRVGSPLHF
TGTGCCAGCAGCCGCAGGGTGGGGTCACCCCTCCACTTT
>-|TRBJ2-6|-|TRBV7-9
CASQGRSSGANVLTF
TGTGCCAGCCAGGGACGGAGCTCTGGGGCCAACGTCCTGACTTTC
>TRBD2|TRBJ2-7|few|TRBV4-3
CASSLRTSGIVNEQYF
TGCGCCAGCAGCCTCCGGACTAGCGGGATAGTCAACGAGCAGTACTTC
>TRBD2|TRBJ2-1|few|TRBV7-2
CASSLLASGGPYNEQFF
TGTGCCAGCAGCTTATTGGCTAGCGGGGGACCCTACAATGAGCAGTTCTTC
>-|TRBJ1-6|-|TRBV5-1
CASSLDGADNSPLHF
TGCGCCAGCAGCTTGGATGGAGCAGATAATTCACCCCTCCACTTT
>TRBD1|TRBJ1-1|-|TRBV2
CASRGGLVTEAFF
TGTGCCTCCCGAGGGGGCTTGGTCACTGAAGCTTTCTTT
>-|TRBJ2-3|-|TRBV7-6
CASSSAGPTSTDTQYF
TGTGCCAGCAGCTCCGCGGGCCCCACTAGCACAGATACGCAGTATTTT
>-|TRBJ2-5|few|TRBV18
CASSQPLGSQETQYF
TGTGCCAGCTCACAACCCCTCGGAAGCCAAGAGACCCAGTACTTC
>TRBD2|TRBJ2-3|many|TRBV6-5
CATKLAIGTDTQYF
TGTGCCACGAAACTAGCGATCGGCACAGATACGCAGTATTTT
>-|TRBJ1-1|-|TRBV6-5
CASSPTRTEAFF
TGTGCCAGCAGTCCAACGAGGACTGAAGCTTTCTTT
>-|TRBJ1-4|-|TRBV5-5
CASSADISEKLFF
TGTGCCAGCAGCGCAGACATTTCTGAAAAACTGTTTTTT
>-|TRBJ1-1|-|TRBV6-2/TRBV6-3
CASRITQTYTEAFF
TGTGCCAGCAGGATAACCCAGACTTACACTGAAGCTTTCTTT
>-|TRBJ2-7|-|TRBV11-2
CASSLAGYGYEQYF
TGTGCCAGCAGCTTAGCAGGGTACGGTTACGAGCAGTACTTC
>TRBD2|TRBJ2-7|few|TRBV29-1
CSVRGGTSGAYEQYF
TGCAGCGTGCGAGGGGGGACTAGCGGAGCCTACGAGCAGTACTTC
>-|TRBJ2-7|many|TRBV7-8
CASSEGTGEQYF
TGTGCCAGCAGCGAGGGGACGGGGGAGCAGTACTTC
>-|TRBJ2-2|-|TRBV15
CATSSATEVTGELFF
TGTGCCACCAGCAGCGCGACCGAGGTCACCGGGGAGCTGTTTTTT
>TRBD1|TRBJ1-5|-|TRBV6-4
CASRGGQGRNSNQPQHF
TGTGCCAGCAGGGGGGGACAGGGCCGTAATAGCAATCAGCCCCAGCATTTT
>-|TRBJ1-1|few|TRBV15
CATSRPHTGMNTEAFF
TGTGCCACCAGCAGACCACACACAGGGATGAACACTGAAGCTTTCTTT
>-|TRBJ2-2|-|TRBV4-2
CASSPHATGELFF
TGTGCCAGCAGCCCTCATGCCACCGGGGAGCTGTTTTTT
>TRBD1|TRBJ2-5|-|TRBV15
CATSRARDRGWETQYF
TGTGCCACCAGCAGAGCCCGGGACAGGGGATGGGAGACCCAGTACTTC
>TRBD1|TRBJ2-3|-|TRBV10-3
CATRGGSGTDTQYF
TGTGCCACGCGAGGGGGCAGTGGCACAGATACGCAGTATTTT
>-|TRBJ1-3|-|TRBV5-8
CASSLWAGAGNTIYF
TGTGCCAGCAGCCTCTGGGCTGGGGCTGGAAACACCATATATTTT
>TRBD1|TRBJ2-7|-|TRBV29-1
CSAYTTGQGAREQYF
TGCAGCGCCTATACCACCGGACAGGGGGCGCGGGAGCAGTACTTC
>TRBD2|TRBJ2-2|-|TRBV28
CASSSGTSGSWSGELFF
TGTGCCAGCAGCTCCGGGACTAGCGGGAGTTGGTCCGGGGAGCTGTTTTTT
>-|TRBJ1-5|-|TRBV15
CATSRGNRVYQPQHF
TGTGCCACCAGCAGGGGGAACAGGGTTTATCAGCCCCAGCATTTT
>-|TRBJ2-2|-|TRBV12-3/TRBV12-4
CASSFQGGSTGELFF
TGTGCCAGCAGTTTCCAGGGGGGGAGCACCGGGGAGCTGTTTTTT
>-|TRBJ1-1|once|TRBV20-1
CSASMSGAGTEAFF
TGCAGTGCTAGTATGTCAGGGGCAGGAACTGAAGCTTTCTTT
>-|TRBJ2-2|-|TRBV7-2
CASSLSFRSAAGELFF
TGTGCCAGCAGCTTATCGTTTAGGTCCGCCGCCGGGGAGCTGTTTTTT
>TRBD1|TRBJ1-5|once|TRBV5-5
CASSRETGTGLSNQPQHF
TGTGCCAGCAGCCGAGAAACAGGGACAGGGTTGAGCAATCAGCCCCAGCATTTT
>TRBD2|TRBJ2-5|-|TRBV7-3
CASSPGLPGETQYF
TGTGCCAGCAGCCCGGGACTACCTGGAGAGACCCAGTACTTC